Described below is a single TCR beta chain sequence and its context. The authors' processing: Quantification of nucleated cells was approximated via reference gene primer amplification. Sequencing was performed with immunoSEQ multiplex PCR; in TCRdb, only in-frame clones are kept and a portion is missing. Clone size and the V and J calls come from that table; the DNA yielded D and trimming. The sample has some 290,000 clones, almost 90% seen once; the top ten hold roughly 2.8%. This sample is part of a study of blood T cell repertoires in COVID-19. Background on the study: The United States, Italy and Spain provided the acute and convalescent COVID-19 samples. T cells, B-cell-depleted T cells, or PBMCs supplied cDNA or gDNA.

V was pared by 0 bases and J by 3 bases, with 7 bases between. The CDR3 runs to 14 residues. Germline assignment: CDR1 SEHNR and CDR2 FQNEAQ (reference sequence). Enrolment of Seattle patients took place during active infection, and they were followed longitudinally. The sequence was collected from a woman in her twenties or thirties with COVID-19, enrolled during active disease. This chain joins TRBV7-9 and TRBJ2-3; a possible D gene is TRBD2 (5 bases). Material: peripheral blood. The CDR3 reads CASSLAVATDTQYF. In DNA, the CDR3 is TGTGCCAGCAGCTTAGCAGTAGCGACAGATACGCAGTATTTT. The full variable domain, with the rest looked up from reference TRBV7-9 and TRBJ2-3, is DTGVSQNPRHKITKRGQNVTFRCDPISEHNRLYWYRQTLGQGPEFLTYFQNEAQLEKSRLLSDRFSAERPKGSFSTLEIQRTEQGDSAMYLCASSLAVATDTQYFGPGTRLTVL.